Listed here are 30 T cell receptor beta chains from one sample, sequenced in a study of cytomegalovirus exposure and HLA in healthy donors. Both 60 Vbeta primers and 13 Jbeta primers went into the PCR. The assay was immunoSEQ multiplex PCR, and TCRdb's table has in-frame clones only and misses some. There are 150,000 or so clones in the sample, with around 1.5% held by the top ten. Material: PBMCs. These receptors all come from a woman aged 50 to 60 in good health and CMV-seronegative.

The V and J genes are TRBV6-5 and TRBJ1-2, with 7 bases identical to TRBD1. V trimming: 4 bases; J trimming: 5 bases; junction bases outside the gene matches: 4. Germline CDR1 MNHEY, CDR2 SVGAGI. The CDR3 length is 13 residues. CDR3 bases: TGTGCCAGCAGTTTCGACAGGGCTTATGGCTACACCTTC. Residues: CASSFDRAYGYTF.

This chain joins TRBV14 and TRBJ2-3; maybe TRBD1 (6 bases). The germline V and J ends were trimmed by 3 bases and 6 bases, with 16 bases remaining between them. This CDR3 has 15 residues. From germline, CDR1 is SGHDN and CDR2 FVKESK. The CDR3 DNA sequence: TGTGCCAGCAGCCATGATACAGGGTATGGTGATACGCAGTATTTT. Its translation: CASSHDTGYGDTQYF.

J is TRBJ2-5 and V is TRBV5-1, with 8 bases lining up with TRBD2. The J segment lost 5 bases and the V segment lost 1 base, leaving 4 bases of the junction unmatched. The CDR3 runs 14 residues. Germline V gene data show CDR1 as SGHRS and CDR2 as YFSETQ. The CDR3 here is CASSLTGGGETQYF. The CDR3 region has the DNA TGCGCCAGCAGCTTGACGGGAGGGGGGGAGACCCAGTACTTC.

J is TRBJ2-7 and V is TRBV10-3, with D tentatively TRBD2 (5 bases). Germline V gene sequence: CDR1 ENHRY, CDR2 SYGVKD. Trimming left V 2 bases short and J 0 bases short, with 5 bases between. This CDR3 has 13 residues. The CDR3 spells CAISETSSYEQYF. As DNA, the CDR3 is TGTGCCATCAGTGAGACTAGCTCCTACGAGCAGTACTTC.

CDR3 sequence (DNA): TGTGCCAGCAGTGAAGAGCCGATGAACACTGAAGCTTTCTTT. Translation gives CASSEEPMNTEAFF. The chain is built from TRBV6-1 and TRBJ1-1; no reliable D call. Germline CDR1 is MNHNS and CDR2 is SASEGT. The CDR3 totals 14 residues. The V and J ends lost 1 base and 0 bases respectively, with 6 bases between them.

The chain joins TRBV4-1 to TRBJ2-7, with D possibly matching TRBD2 (6 bases). The CDR3 totals 16 residues. Between the trimmed V and J ends, which lost 0 bases and 1 base, there was a span of 13 bases. Germline CDR1 is MGHRA and CDR2 is YSYEKL. For the CDR3, the DNA is TGCGCCAGCAGCCAAGATCGGGGGTTAACATCCTACGAGCAGTACTTC. Protein: CASSQDRGLTSYEQYF.

The gene calls are TRBV6-1 and TRBJ2-5; 9 nucleotides line up with TRBD1. The CDR3 contains 18 residues. The ends lost 1 base at V and 5 bases at J; junction bases unmatched: 14. Germline V gene data show CDR1 as MNHNS and CDR2 as SASEGT. The CDR3 is CASSEGVARTGGKETQYF. The CDR3 nucleotides read TGTGCCAGCAGTGAAGGGGTGGCGAGAACAGGGGGCAAGGAGACCCAGTACTTC.

The chain couples TRBV9 to TRBJ1-1; no clear D. The germline CDR1 and CDR2 sequences are SGDLS and YYNGEE. The CDR3 runs to 14 residues. V lost 2 bases, J lost 1 base, and 9 bases lay in between. CDR3 region: CASSVATENTEAFF. The CDR3 DNA is TGTGCCAGCAGCGTCGCGACTGAGAACACTGAAGCTTTCTTT.

CDR3 nucleotides: TGTGCCAGCAGGAGAACCCCGGGGGTTACCGGGGAGCTGTTTTTT. Its protein product is CASRRTPGVTGELFF. V and J are TRBV7-9 and TRBJ2-2; a weak D match, TRBD2 (6 bases). CDR3 size: 15 residues. V lost 6 bases and J lost 5, with 16 bases in between. Germline loops: CDR1 SEHNR, CDR2 FQNEAQ (reference sequence).

CDR3 protein: CASSVGYRETEAFF. The DNA for the CDR3 is TGTGCCAGCAGCGTAGGGTACAGGGAGACTGAAGCTTTCTTT. The chain has TRBV9 and TRBJ1-1, with D perhaps TRBD1 (6 bases). This CDR3 has 14 residues. Germline V lookup: CDR1 SGDLS, CDR2 YYNGEE. V dropped 0 bases and J dropped 5 bases, with 11 bases sitting between them.

V usage is TRBV30 and J usage is TRBJ1-6; TRBD1 is a possible D gene (6 bases). V gave up 3 bases and J gave up 8 bases, with 11 bases separating them. This CDR3 has 13 amino acids. Germline lookup yields CDR1 GTSNPN and CDR2 SVGIG (reference sequence). DNA of the CDR3: TGTGCCTGGAGGACAGGCGGGTATTCACCCCTCCACTTT. As protein: CAWRTGGYSPLHF.

The J gene is TRBJ1-1, the V gene TRBV6-5, with 9 bases that match TRBD1. This CDR3 spans 14 amino acids. Germline lookup yields CDR1 MNHEY and CDR2 SVGAGI. Unmatched junction bases numbered 2, after V lost 5 bases and J lost 1 base. CDR3 sequence reads: CASSRDRENTEAFF. As DNA, the CDR3 is TGTGCCAGCAGTAGGGACAGGGAGAACACTGAAGCTTTCTTT.

This rearrangement joins TRBV19 to TRBJ1-5, with unresolved D. From germline, CDR1 is LNHDA and CDR2 SQIVND (reference sequence). V lost 7 bases and J 6 bases, leaving 22 bases between the germline ends. The CDR3 covers 16 residues. DNA of the CDR3: TGTGCCAGTACCCCCCCCTCCGCGGTTATGTCTCAGCCCCAGCATTTT. Translation gives CASTPPSAVMSQPQHF. The entire variable domain, with the rest obtained from reference TRBV19 and TRBJ1-5, is as follows: DGGITQSPKYLFRKEGQNVTLSCEQNLNHDAMYWYRQDPGQGLRLIYYSQIVNDFQKGDIAEGYSVSREKKESFPLTVTSAQKNPTAFYLCASTPPSAVMSQPQHFGDGTRLSIL.

V usage is TRBV6-6 and J usage is TRBJ1-1; TRBD1 is a possible D gene (5 bases). Germline CDR1 and CDR2: MNHNY and SVGAGI (reference sequence). The V and J ends lost 5 bases and 6 bases respectively, with 16 bases between them. CDR3 length equals 14 residues. The CDR3 here is CASSPGTSAAEAFF. In nucleotides, the CDR3 is TGTGCCAGCAGTCCTGGGACTTCAGCAGCTGAAGCTTTCTTT.

The V gene is TRBV2, the J gene TRBJ1-2; possibly TRBD1 for D (5 bases). V lost 0 bases, J lost 6 bases, and 17 bases lay in between. CDR1 and CDR2 (germline): SNHLY, FYNNEI. CDR3 length: 16 residues. CDR3 DNA: TGTGCCAGCAGTGAAGCGGCCTGGGAAGGGGAGGATGGCTACACCTTC. Protein sequence: CASSEAAWEGEDGYTF.

The V and J genes are TRBV10-3 and TRBJ2-7, with TRBD1 as a possible D gene (5 bases). V lost 6 bases to trimming and J lost 0 bases, with 6 bases between them. This CDR3 has 12 amino acids. Per germline, CDR1 ENHRY and CDR2 SYGVKD. The CDR3 DNA reads as TGTGCCATCAGCACAGGCTCCTACGAGCAGTACTTC. Translated, it gives CAISTGSYEQYF.

The chain joins TRBV5-1 to TRBJ1-4, with no clear D. The CDR3 has 14 residues. The germline CDR1 and CDR2 sequences are SGHRS and YFSETQ. V lost 0 bases to trimming and J lost 7 bases, with 10 bases between them. The CDR3 sequence is CASSLVGQREKLFF. DNA of the CDR3: TGCGCCAGCAGCTTGGTGGGTCAGCGTGAAAAACTGTTTTTT.

The rearrangement joins TRBV5-4 to TRBJ2-2; D is uncertain. Trimming cost V 3 bases and J 1 base, with 7 bases left between them. The CDR3 length is 14 residues. Germline CDR1 is SGHNT and CDR2 is YYREEE (reference sequence). CDR3: CASSSVLNTGELFF. CDR3 sequence (DNA): TGTGCCAGCAGCTCCGTCTTGAACACCGGGGAGCTGTTTTTT.

Remarks on this clone: The same CDR3 also results from other DNA sequences found in this sample. The chain uses TRBV28 and TRBJ1-5; maybe TRBD1 (6 bases). The germline CDR1 and CDR2 sequences are MDHEN and SYDVKM. CDR3 length equals 14 residues. V was shortened by 5 bases and J by 0 bases, with 8 bases between the two germline ends. The CDR3 nucleotides read TGTGCCAGCAGTATACAGGGTAGCAATCAGCCCCAGCATTTT. This sequence encodes CASSIQGSNQPQHF.

This rearrangement joins TRBV2 to TRBJ1-1; D is uncertain. Germline loops: CDR1 SNHLY, CDR2 FYNNEI. The CDR3 is 12 residues long. Between the trimmed V and J ends, which lost 6 bases and 4 bases, there was a span of 9 bases. The CDR3 here is CASRRLITEAFF. CDR3 DNA: TGTGCCAGCAGACGACTGATCACTGAAGCTTTCTTT.

The rearrangement joins TRBV6-1 to TRBJ2-7, with 10 bases lining up with TRBD2. The CDR3 sequence is 16 residues long. J was trimmed by 3 bases and V by 3 bases; bases with no gene match: 8. The V gene's germline CDR1 is MNHNS and CDR2 SASEGT. The CDR3 loop is CASSDWVAGGFYEQYF. The CDR3 DNA reads as TGTGCCAGCAGTGACTGGGTAGCGGGAGGCTTCTACGAGCAGTACTTC.

The J gene is TRBJ2-3, the V gene TRBV19, with TRBD1 as a possible D gene (5 bases). V was shortened by 3 bases and J by 0 bases, with 13 bases between the two germline ends. Germline CDR1 is LNHDA and CDR2 is SQIVND (reference sequence). The CDR3 spans 16 residues. The CDR3 is CASSIMGRASTDTQYF. The CDR3, as DNA: TGTGCCAGTAGTATTATGGGGCGCGCTAGCACAGATACGCAGTATTTT.

The chain has TRBV15 and TRBJ2-5; 10 bases fit TRBD1. V lost 0 bases, J lost 2 bases, and 6 bases stayed unmatched. The germline V gene has CDR1 LNHNV and CDR2 YYDKDF (reference sequence). The CDR3 extends over 17 amino acids. CDR3 sequence reads: CATSRDLGTGVQETQYF. The CDR3 bases are TGTGCCACCAGCAGAGATCTAGGGACAGGGGTACAAGAGACCCAGTACTTC.

J is TRBJ2-1 and V is TRBV4-2; tentatively, D is TRBD2 (5 bases). This CDR3 contains 16 residues. Germline lookup yields CDR1 LGHNA and CDR2 YNFKEQ. The germline V and J ends were trimmed by 3 bases and 6 bases, with 18 bases remaining between them. For the CDR3, the DNA is TGTGCCAGCAGCCACCTGGTCGGGGTTAATAGCAATGAGCAGTTCTTC. This translates into CASSHLVGVNSNEQFF.

The chain employs TRBV27 and TRBJ1-1; TRBD1 aligns across 7 bases. This CDR3 comprises 13 residues. In germline, CDR1 is MNHEY, CDR2 SMNVEV (reference sequence). V lost 8 bases, J lost 5 bases, and 8 bases stayed unmatched. CDR3 DNA: TGTGCCAGCGGTACACAGGGGACGACTGAAGCTTTCTTT. Translated: CASGTQGTTEAFF.

The J gene is TRBJ2-5, the V gene TRBV7-2; 8 nucleotides align to TRBD1. From germline, CDR1 is SGHTA and CDR2 FQGNSA. The CDR3 has 14 amino acids. The V gene end was trimmed by 5 bases and the J gene end by 2 bases; junction bases not matched to a gene: 4. The CDR3 coding sequence is TGTGCCAGCAGCGGACGGACAGGGCAAGAGACCCAGTACTTC. Translated: CASSGRTGQETQYF.

V and J are TRBV6-5 and TRBJ2-7, with 9 positions matching TRBD2. The CDR3 has 16 residues. Germline-derived CDR1 and CDR2 are MNHEY and SVGAGI. V was clipped by 0 bases and J by 2 bases; unmatched bases: 5. CDR3 nucleotide sequence: TGTGCCAGCAGTTACTCCGTAGCGGGGGAGACCTACGAGCAGTACTTC. Amino acid sequence: CASSYSVAGETYEQYF.

The CDR3 here is CASSHIGKGASSYTF. DNA of the CDR3: TGCGCCAGCAGCCATATAGGGAAGGGGGCGTCAAGCTACACCTTC. V gene TRBV4-1 combines with J gene TRBJ1-2, with 7 bases that match TRBD1. V dropped 3 bases and J dropped 9; count of bases not matched to a gene: 13. The CDR3 covers 15 residues. Germline V gene sequence: CDR1 MGHRA, CDR2 YSYEKL.

This chain connects TRBV7-2 to TRBJ2-7; TRBD2 aligns across 8 bases. The CDR3 has 16 amino acids. Germline V CDR1 and CDR2: SGHTA, FQGNSA. V trimming: 7 bases; J trimming: 2 bases; junction bases outside the gene matches: 13. CDR3 sequence: CASTITSGGGTYEQYF. As DNA, the CDR3 is TGTGCCAGCACCATTACCTCGGGCGGGGGGACCTACGAGCAGTACTTC.

The J gene is TRBJ2-7, the V gene TRBV4-2, with 11 bases matching TRBD2. Germline values: CDR1 LGHNA, CDR2 YNFKEQ. The V and J ends lost 4 bases and 4 bases, in that order; junction bases with no gene match: 12. There are 17 residues in the CDR3. The CDR3 DNA follows: TGTGCCAGCAGCCTTTTCACCGGGACTAGCGGTTATTACGAGCAGTACTTC. Its protein product is CASSLFTGTSGYYEQYF.